This entry features one T cell receptor beta chain sequence. The antigen it recognizes is unknown. No much larger clone is present one base from it, and per-base qualities are unavailable. What this sample's treatment or condition label stands for: live attenuated yellow fever vaccine strain. At every blood-draw timepoint, two biological replicates of bulk PBMCs were collected. A standard Ficoll-Paque protocol was used to isolate PBMCs from peripheral blood. TriZol was used to extract RNA from bulk PBMCs, CD4 and CD8 fractions, and dextramer-positive and dextramer-negative fractions. TCR cDNA was made using 5'RACE template switching, a step that added a universal primer site and unique molecular identifiers. cDNA synthesis was primed from both the TCR alpha and TCR beta constant segments. Library amplification used two PCR steps, and the second PCR step added sample barcodes and sequencing adapters. Sequencing of libraries was performed on Illumina HiSeq 2500 (2x100 bp) or NovaSeq (2x150 bp). As for the original processing: Demultiplexing of reads and collapsing into UMI consensus sequences were performed with MIGEC, and V(D)J alignment was carried out with MiXCR. Clonotypes responding to the vaccine were identified with edgeR on replicate PBMC samples, with the criteria of FDR below 0.01 and a log2 fold change above 5 up to day 15. Bulk clonotypes were assigned CD4 or CD8 identity according to which sequenced CD4 or CD8 repertoire held them at higher abundance. The public reads were reanalyzed by TCRdb: fastp trimming at Q25, MiXCR alignment, in-frame beta chains only. Each CDR3 protein appears once, grouped with its most common genes and DNA. The V and J calls follow TCRdb's processing rather than the paper's. The sample table holds about 510,000 distinct CDR3 sequences, of which 20% to 25% were seen once. Jointly, the top ten make up approximately 16% of the sample.

This sample is drawn from a study of T cells after yellow fever vaccination (dated by TCRdb to about 2019). Regarding the study in general: The SMART-Seq v4 Ultra Low Input RNA kit was used to prepare libraries from fractions with low cell numbers. Blood was collected at multiple timepoints before and after primary and secondary immunization, and bulk PBMC replicates and cell subsets were isolated. Two healthy male donors, one aged 18 to 30 and one aged 30 to 40 years, made up the cohort. Bulk TCR alpha and beta repertoires were sequenced longitudinally to track T-cell clones before and after primary and booster YFV17D yellow fever vaccination.

The CDR3 has 12 amino acids, counting the end cysteine and phenylalanine. Only CDR3 DNA remains: 36 bases, in frame from the first base. Trimming removed 2 bases from V and 8 bases from J, leaving 6 bases between the germline ends. The germline V gene (reference sequence) gives CDR1 as SEHNR and CDR2 as FQNEAQ. General conclusions and limits of the study: The study included only a couple of donors, which limits how far the findings can be generalized. Compared with the primary T-cell response, the secondary T-cell response was faster but weaker, reaching its peak on day 5 rather than on day 15. A small fraction of clonotypes appeared in both the CD4 and CD8 compartments, likely as a result of convergent recombination. FACS-sorted repertoires could contain abundant contaminating clonotypes from the bulk population, so computational filtering was required. After the booster, most clones that had expanded after primary vaccination were detected again (nearly 98% of CD4 and over 75% of CD8), suggesting broad maintenance of memory.

The source is a man aged 18 to 35 who received the YFV17D yellow fever vaccine. The sequencing used PBMCs, collected about 21 days after the first yellow fever vaccination. The rearrangement combines TRBV7-9 with TRBJ1-4; TRBD1 is perhaps the D gene, given 5 matching bases. The bases read TGTGCCAGCAGCTTATGGGACGAAAAACTGTTTTTT. This is translated as CASSLWDEKLFF.